This T cell receptor beta chain is drawn from a study of identifying expanded T cells in peripheral blood. Broader study findings: Variance in clone template counts between approximately two-week samples significantly increased with total template count across all healthy donors.

Worth noting for this clone: The target antigen is unknown.

Using immunoSEQ multiplex PCR, the repertoire was profiled, and TCRdb retains in-frame clones only, with some absent. Found here are 100,000 or so clones, roughly nine tenths of them singletons; the top ten hold about a sixth. Collection occurred without any documented infections or immune events in donors. Trimming removed 7 bases from V and 10 bases from J; junction bases left unmatched: 18. Germline values: CDR1 MDHEN, CDR2 SYDVKM. The CDR3 length is 16 residues. The rearrangement joins TRBV28 to TRBJ2-1, with 8 positions matching TRBD2. The receptor comes from a person aged 18 to 75 in good health. The specimen sequenced was blood. CDR3 nucleotide sequence: TGTGCCAGCACCACCGGGGGAGCGGGGGCAATGGGGGAGCAGTTCTTC. This translates into CASTTGGAGAMGEQFF.